These 7 T cell receptor beta chains were sequenced from one sample in a study of T cells after yellow fever vaccination. Each CDR3 protein is one row after TCRdb ran MiXCR on the 5' RACE reads. The table has about 550,000 distinct CDR3 sequences, under 25% seen once. The source was PBMCs, collected 15 days after the yellow fever booster vaccination. These TCRs come from a young man who received the YFV17D yellow fever vaccine.

This clonotype showed up just a few times. The chain is built from TRBV20-1 and TRBJ2-7; D perhaps matches TRBD1 (6 bases). Germline V gives CDR1 DFQATT, CDR2 SNEGSKA (reference sequence). V gave up 3 bases and J gave up 2 bases, with 11 bases separating them. The CDR3 spans 13 residues. The CDR3 is CSASHRVTYEQYF. DNA for the CDR3: TGCAGTGCTAGCCACAGGGTGACCTACGAGCAGTACTTC.

This clonotype was seen a few times. This sequence joins TRBV19 and TRBJ2-1; D perhaps matches TRBD2 (7 bases). Germline CDR1 LNHDA, CDR2 SQIVND (reference sequence). V lost 7 bases and J lost 3, with 19 bases in between. The CDR3 runs to 16 residues. CDR3 sequence reads: CASNVGGAGFYNEQFF. The CDR3 bases are TGTGCCAGTAATGTTGGGGGGGCGGGTTTCTACAATGAGCAGTTCTTC.

The rearrangement joins TRBV21-1 to TRBJ2-1; the table names TRBD1, a call not compared with the DNA. TRBV21-1 constitutes a pseudogene. This CDR3 is 16 amino acids long. In DNA, the CDR3 is TGTGCCAGCAGCAAAGACCGGGGCGCTCGGCGAAATGAGCAGTTCTTC. Amino acids: CASSKDRGARRNEQFF.

This chain connects TRBV20-1 to TRBJ2-7, with D perhaps matching TRBD2 (6 bases). The CDR3 loop spans 12 amino acids. Trimming cost V 5 bases and J 2 bases, with 10 bases left between them. Germline-derived CDR1 and CDR2 are DFQATT and SNEGSKA (reference sequence). The CDR3 loop reads CSAFSGAYEQYF. Here the CDR3 DNA reads TGCAGTGCTTTTAGCGGAGCCTACGAGCAGTACTTC.

The chain joins TRBV7-6 to TRBJ2-5; 8 bases are a match to TRBD1. The CDR3 runs 17 residues. The V segment lost 3 bases and the J segment 2 bases; nucleotides outside the gene matches: 11. Per the germline V gene, CDR1 is SGHVS and CDR2 is FNYEAQ. In DNA form, the CDR3 reads TGTGCCAGCAGCTTCGGGAACAGGGGGAGAGTTCAAGAGACCCAGTACTTC. Translation gives CASSFGNRGRVQETQYF. Based on the CDR3 plus reference TRBV7-6 and TRBJ2-5, the full variable domain is GAGVSQSPRYKVTKRGQDVALRCDPISGHVSLYWYRQALGQGPEFLTYFNYEAQQDKSGLPNDRFSAERPEGSISTLTIQRTEQRDSAMYRCASSFGNRGRVQETQYFGPGTRLLVL.

Turning to this clonotype: Mismatch with germline at one junction end may stem from a read error. The rearrangement uses TRBV19 and TRBJ1-1; 8 bases are a match to TRBD1. The CDR3 loop spans 16 amino acids. Germline CDR1 reads LNHDA; CDR2 reads SQIVND (reference sequence). The CDR3 protein is CASSIVQGALKTEAFF. CDR3 in DNA: TGTGCCAGTAGTATAGTCCAGGGGGCTCTGAAAACTGAAGCTTTCTTT.

The genes are TRBV2 and TRBJ2-7; D is tentatively TRBD1 or TRBD2 (5 bases each). Trimming shortened V by 6 bases and J by 4 bases, and 7 bases separated the two germline ends. The germline CDR1 and CDR2 sequences are SNHLY and FYNNEI. This CDR3 region has 11 residues. CDR3 nucleotide sequence: TGTGCCAGCAGATGGGGGTACGAGCAGTACTTC. Translating it yields CASRWGYEQYF.